This T cell receptor beta chain was documented in a study of OX40 agonist ivuxolimab in advanced cancers. Germline V gene data show CDR1 as MNHEY and CDR2 as SVGAGI. The CDR3 loop spans 15 amino acids. V was clipped by 0 bases and J by 1 base, with 9 bases between them. Note on this clone: Antigen: not known.

Study findings and constraints: The authors also found low normalized T-cell clonal expansion in some nonresponders.

The data were produced by immunoSEQ multiplex PCR, yet TCRdb's version contains in-frame clones alone and is incomplete. The sample gives 55,000 to 75,000 clones, 85% of which show up once; roughly 4% is in the top ten. This specimen consisted of CD4+ or CD8+ T cells sorted from blood, obtained in a trial of the OX40 agonist ivuxolimab. The chain has TRBV6-5 and TRBJ1-1; D unresolved. This clonotype was sampled from an adult with an advanced solid tumor such as melanoma, head and neck, liver or kidney cancer. CDR3 amino acids: CASSYSRQQNTEAFF. For the CDR3, the DNA is TGTGCCAGCAGTTACTCGAGGCAGCAGAACACTGAAGCTTTCTTT.